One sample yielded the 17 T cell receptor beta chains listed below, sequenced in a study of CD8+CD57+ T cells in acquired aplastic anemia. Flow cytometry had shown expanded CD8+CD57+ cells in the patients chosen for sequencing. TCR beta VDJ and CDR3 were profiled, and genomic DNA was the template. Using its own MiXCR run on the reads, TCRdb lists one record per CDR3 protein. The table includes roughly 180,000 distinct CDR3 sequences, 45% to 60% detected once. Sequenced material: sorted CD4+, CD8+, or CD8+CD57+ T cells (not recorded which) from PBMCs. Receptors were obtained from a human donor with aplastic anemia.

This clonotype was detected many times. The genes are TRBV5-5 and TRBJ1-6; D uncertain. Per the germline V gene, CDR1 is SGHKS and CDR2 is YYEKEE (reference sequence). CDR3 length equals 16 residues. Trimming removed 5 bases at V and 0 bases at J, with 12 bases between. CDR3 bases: TGTGCCAGCAGGCCTGGTTGGAGCTCCTATAATTCACCCCTCCACTTT. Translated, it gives CASRPGWSSYNSPLHF.

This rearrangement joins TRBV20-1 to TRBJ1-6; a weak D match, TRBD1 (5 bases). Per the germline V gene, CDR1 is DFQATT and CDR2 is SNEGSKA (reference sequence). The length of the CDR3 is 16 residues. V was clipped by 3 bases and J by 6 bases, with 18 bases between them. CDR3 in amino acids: CSASPGSGWANSPLHF. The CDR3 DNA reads TGCAGTGCTAGTCCAGGGTCGGGGTGGGCTAATTCACCCCTCCACTTT.

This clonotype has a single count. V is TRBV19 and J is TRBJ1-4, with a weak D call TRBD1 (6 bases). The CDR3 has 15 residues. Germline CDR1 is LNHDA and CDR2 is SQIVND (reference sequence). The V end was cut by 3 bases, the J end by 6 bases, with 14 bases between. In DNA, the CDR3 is TGTGCCAGTAGTATCCCCGGGAGGGGGGATGAAAAACTGTTTTTT. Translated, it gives CASSIPGRGDEKLFF.

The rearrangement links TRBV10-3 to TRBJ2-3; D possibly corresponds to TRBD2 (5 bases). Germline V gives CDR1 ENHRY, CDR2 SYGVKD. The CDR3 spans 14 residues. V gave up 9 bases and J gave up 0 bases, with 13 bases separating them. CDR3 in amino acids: CAIRGAASTDTQYF. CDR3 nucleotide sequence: TGTGCCATTCGGGGAGCGGCTAGCACAGATACGCAGTATTTT.

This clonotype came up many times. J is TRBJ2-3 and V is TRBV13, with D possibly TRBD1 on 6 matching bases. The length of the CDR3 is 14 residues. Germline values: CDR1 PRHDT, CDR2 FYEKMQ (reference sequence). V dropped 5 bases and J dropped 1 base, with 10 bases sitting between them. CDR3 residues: CASSLGQRTDTQYF. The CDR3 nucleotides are TGTGCCAGCAGCCTTGGACAGCGCACAGATACGCAGTATTTT.

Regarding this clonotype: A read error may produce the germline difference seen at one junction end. The CDR3 DNA sequence: TGTGCCAGCAGCACAGGGGTTAGCGATCAGCCCCAGCATTTT. Its translation: CASSTGVSDQPQHF. The chain couples TRBV2 to TRBJ1-5; 7 bases line up with TRBD1. The CDR3 contains 14 residues. CDR1 and CDR2 (germline): SNHLY, FYNNEI.

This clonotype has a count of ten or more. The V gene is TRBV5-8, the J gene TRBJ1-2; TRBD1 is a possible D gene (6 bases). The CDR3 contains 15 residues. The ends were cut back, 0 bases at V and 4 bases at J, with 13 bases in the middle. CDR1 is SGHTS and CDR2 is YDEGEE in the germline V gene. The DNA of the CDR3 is TGTGCCAGCAGCTTGGCTGGACAGATGGTCTATGGCTACACCTTC. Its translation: CASSLAGQMVYGYTF. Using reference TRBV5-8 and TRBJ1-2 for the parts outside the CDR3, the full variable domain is EAGVTQSPTHLIKTRGQQATLRCSPISGHTSVYWYQQALGLGLQFLLWYDEGEERNRGNFPPRFSGRQFPNYSSELNVNALELEDSALYLCASSLAGQMVYGYTFGSGTRLTVV.

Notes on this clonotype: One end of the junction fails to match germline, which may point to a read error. The CDR3 protein is CASSLVGGLQSF. CDR3 nucleotides: TGCGCCAGCAGCTTGGTTGGGGGGCTGCAGTCCTTC. This chain connects TRBV5-1 to TRBJ2-1; D tentatively fits TRBD1 or TRBD2 (6 bases each). The CDR3 is 12 amino acids. Germline loops: CDR1 SGHRS, CDR2 YFSETQ.

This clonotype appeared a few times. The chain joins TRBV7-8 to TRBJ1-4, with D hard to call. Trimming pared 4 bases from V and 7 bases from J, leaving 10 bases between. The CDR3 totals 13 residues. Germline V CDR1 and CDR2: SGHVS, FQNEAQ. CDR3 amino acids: CASSSGRIEKLFF. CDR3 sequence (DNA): TGTGCCAGCAGCTCAGGACGGATTGAAAAACTGTTTTTT. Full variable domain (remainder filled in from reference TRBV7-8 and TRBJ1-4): GAGVSQSPRYKVAKRGQDVALRCDPISGHVSLFWYQQALGQGPEFLTYFQNEAQLDKSGLPSDRFFAERPEGSVSTLKIQRTQQEDSAVYLCASSSGRIEKLFFGSGTQLSVL.

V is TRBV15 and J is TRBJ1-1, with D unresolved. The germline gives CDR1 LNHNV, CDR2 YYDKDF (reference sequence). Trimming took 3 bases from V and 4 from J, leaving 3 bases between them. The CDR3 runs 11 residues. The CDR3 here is CATSSPTEAFF. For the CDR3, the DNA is TGTGCCACCAGCAGTCCCACTGAAGCTTTCTTT.

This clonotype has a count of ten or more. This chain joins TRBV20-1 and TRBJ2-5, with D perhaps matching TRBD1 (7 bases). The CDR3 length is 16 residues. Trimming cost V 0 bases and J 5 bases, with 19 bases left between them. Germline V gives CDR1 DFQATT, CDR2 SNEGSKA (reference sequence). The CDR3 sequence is CSAREVGRGALETQYF. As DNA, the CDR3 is TGCAGTGCTAGAGAGGTGGGCAGGGGGGCCCTGGAGACCCAGTACTTC.

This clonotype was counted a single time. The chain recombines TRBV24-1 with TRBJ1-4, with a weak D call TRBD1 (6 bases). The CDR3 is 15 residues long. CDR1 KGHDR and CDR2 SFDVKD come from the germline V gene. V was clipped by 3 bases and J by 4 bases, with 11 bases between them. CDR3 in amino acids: CATSDRRDINEKLFF. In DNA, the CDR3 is TGTGCCACCAGTGATCGGAGGGACATTAATGAAAAACTGTTTTTT.

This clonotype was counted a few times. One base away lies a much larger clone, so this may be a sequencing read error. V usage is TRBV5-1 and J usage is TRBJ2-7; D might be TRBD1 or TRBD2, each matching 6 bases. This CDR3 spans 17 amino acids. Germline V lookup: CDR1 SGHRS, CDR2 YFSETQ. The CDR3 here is CVSSIDRRGVVLYEQYF. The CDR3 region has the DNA TGCGTCAGCAGCATCGACAGGAGGGGTGTGGTGTTGTACGAGCAGTACTTC.

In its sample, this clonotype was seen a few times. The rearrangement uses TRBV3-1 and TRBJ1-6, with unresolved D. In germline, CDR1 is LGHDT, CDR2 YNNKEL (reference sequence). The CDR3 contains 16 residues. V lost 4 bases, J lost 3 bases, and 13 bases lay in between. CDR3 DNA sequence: TGTGCCAGCAGCCCCACCGCAGCGATCTATAATTCACCCCTCCACTTT. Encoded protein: CASSPTAAIYNSPLHF.

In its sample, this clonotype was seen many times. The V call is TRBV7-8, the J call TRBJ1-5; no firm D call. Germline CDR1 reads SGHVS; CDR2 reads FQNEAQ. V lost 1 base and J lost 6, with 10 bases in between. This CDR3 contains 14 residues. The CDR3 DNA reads TGTGCCAGCAGCTTAGGTCGGAAGACTCAGCCCCAGCATTTT. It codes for CASSLGRKTQPQHF.

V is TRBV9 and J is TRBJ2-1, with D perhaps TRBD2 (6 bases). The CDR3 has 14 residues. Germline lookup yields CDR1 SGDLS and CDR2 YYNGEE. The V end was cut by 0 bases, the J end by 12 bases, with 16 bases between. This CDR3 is CASSVDGGGGGQFF. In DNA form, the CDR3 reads TGTGCCAGCAGCGTAGATGGTGGGGGAGGTGGGCAGTTCTTC. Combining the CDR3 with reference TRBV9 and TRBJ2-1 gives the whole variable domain DSGVTQTPKHLITATGQRVTLRCSPRSGDLSVYWYQQSLDQGLQFLIQYYNGEERAKGNILERFSAQQFPDLHSELNLSSLELGDSALYFCASSVDGGGGGQFFGPGTRLTVL.

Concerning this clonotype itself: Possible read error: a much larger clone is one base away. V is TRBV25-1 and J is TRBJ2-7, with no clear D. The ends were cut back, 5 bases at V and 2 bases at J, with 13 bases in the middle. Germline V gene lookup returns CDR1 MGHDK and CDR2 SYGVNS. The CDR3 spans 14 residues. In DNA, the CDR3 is TGTGCCAGCAGTTTAGCAGCACGCGCCTACGAGCAGTACTTC. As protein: CASSLAARAYEQYF.